Below, one T cell receptor beta chain is given with its context. The target antigen is unknown. It was autoimmune disease history or systemic immunosuppression that excluded patients. The sample belongs to a study of OX40 agonist ivuxolimab in advanced cancers. The wider study: A male proportion of about 86% was recorded, with mean age approximately 57 years and range about 20 to 85.

The V gene's germline CDR1 is MNHNY and CDR2 SVGAGI (reference sequence). J lost 5 bases, V lost 2 bases, and 3 bases had no gene match. CDR3 length equals 15 residues. The protocol was immunoSEQ multiplex PCR, while the TCRdb copy is restricted to in-frame clones and leaves out a portion. The data contain under 20,000 clones, just under 80% of them singletons. Study observations and caveats: At 0.1-3.0 mg/kg, partial responders had clonal expansion among the lowest observed.

Sequences were derived from CD4+ or CD8+ T cells sorted from blood, sampled in a trial of the OX40 agonist ivuxolimab. The sequence came from an adult with an advanced solid tumor such as melanoma, head and neck, liver or kidney cancer. This chain links TRBV6-6 with TRBJ1-5, with 10 bases that match TRBD1. CDR3 region: CASSYRGTGDQPQHF. CDR3 in DNA: TGTGCCAGCAGTTACAGAGGGACAGGGGATCAGCCCCAGCATTTT.